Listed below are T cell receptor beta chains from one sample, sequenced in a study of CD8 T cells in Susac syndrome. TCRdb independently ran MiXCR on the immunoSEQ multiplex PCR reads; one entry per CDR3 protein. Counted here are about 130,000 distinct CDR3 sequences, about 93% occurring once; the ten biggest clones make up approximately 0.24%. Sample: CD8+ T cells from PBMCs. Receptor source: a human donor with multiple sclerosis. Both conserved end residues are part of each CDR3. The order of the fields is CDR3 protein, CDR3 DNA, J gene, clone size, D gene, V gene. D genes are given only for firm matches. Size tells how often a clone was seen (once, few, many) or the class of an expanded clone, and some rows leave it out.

CASGPGLAGFEQYF,TGTGCTAGTGGGCCGGGACTAGCGGGTTTCGAGCAGTACTTC,TRBJ2-7,once,TRBD2,TRBV12-5
CSVSGQLGEQFF,TGCAGCGTCTCGGGACAGTTGGGAGAGCAGTTCTTC,TRBJ2-1,.,TRBD1,TRBV29-1
CAISESGGQPQHF,TGTGCCATCAGTGAGTCTGGGGGTCAGCCCCAGCATTTT,TRBJ1-5,.,.,TRBV10-3
CASSLATGGPVEQYF,TGCGCCAGCAGCTTGGCCACGGGAGGGCCGGTCGAGCAGTACTTC,TRBJ2-7,.,TRBD2,TRBV5-1
CSVYQQRGNEQFF,TGCAGTGTTTATCAGCAGCGGGGCAATGAGCAGTTCTTC,TRBJ2-1,.,TRBD2,TRBV20-1
CASSSVNTIYF,TGTGCCAGCAGCTCAGTCAACACCATATATTTT,TRBJ1-3,.,.,TRBV7-8
CATSRDGVSYEQYF,TGTGCCACCAGCAGAGATGGGGTTTCCTACGAGCAGTACTTC,TRBJ2-7,.,.,TRBV15
CASPKGNEQFF,TGTGCCAGCCCGAAGGGGAATGAGCAGTTCTTC,TRBJ2-1,.,.,TRBV5-8
CASSLTSQDYEQYF,TGTGCCAGCAGCTTGACCAGCCAGGACTACGAGCAGTACTTC,TRBJ2-7,.,.,TRBV7-9
CSAIDTGGLADTQYF,TGCAGTGCTATTGATACAGGGGGGTTGGCAGATACGCAGTATTTT,TRBJ2-3,.,TRBD1,TRBV20-1
CASSFGPVEGYTF,TGTGCCAGCAGCTTTGGGCCTGTGGAAGGCTACACTTTC,TRBJ1-2,few,.,TRBV7-8
CATSDKGTEAFF,TGTGCCACCAGTGATAAGGGAACTGAAGCTTTCTTT,TRBJ1-1,.,.,TRBV24-1
CASSLFVGGEYNEQFF,TGCGCCAGCAGCTTGTTCGTGGGAGGGGAGTACAATGAGCAGTTCTTC,TRBJ2-1,.,TRBD2,TRBV5-1
CASRLESSGTGELFF,TGTGCCAGCAGACTGGAAAGTTCCGGGACCGGGGAGCTGTTTTTT,TRBJ2-2,.,.,TRBV5-4
CASSLKGRNQPQHF,TGTGCCAGCAGTTTAAAGGGTCGGAATCAGCCCCAGCATTTT,TRBJ1-5,.,.,TRBV27
CASSTHRSRDGTGELFF,TGTGCCAGCAGCACCCATCGGAGCAGGGATGGGACCGGGGAGCTGTTTTTT,TRBJ2-2,.,.,TRBV12-3/TRBV12-4
CSARALNTEAFF,TGCAGTGCTAGGGCCTTGAACACTGAAGCTTTCTTT,TRBJ1-1,.,.,TRBV20-1
CATSLSRGGLETQYF,TGTGCCACCAGCCTGAGTAGGGGCGGCTTAGAGACCCAGTACTTC,TRBJ2-5,once,.,TRBV15
CASSPWEQASGYNEQFF,TGCGCCAGCAGCCCGTGGGAGCAGGCTAGCGGATACAATGAGCAGTTCTTC,TRBJ2-1,.,TRBD2,TRBV4-1
CASSLDPGTSGLEQYF,TGCGCCAGCAGCTTGGACCCCGGGACTAGCGGGTTAGAGCAGTACTTC,TRBJ2-7,.,TRBD2,TRBV5-1
CSASGLVGAGEQFF,TGCAGTGCTAGTGGACTAGTTGGGGCAGGTGAGCAGTTCTTC,TRBJ2-1,.,TRBD2,TRBV20-1
CASSPVLGHGTEAFF,TGTGCCAGCAGCCCCGTTCTGGGGCATGGCACTGAAGCTTTCTTT,TRBJ1-1,.,.,TRBV7-8
CASSAPGATEAFF,TGTGCCAGCAGCGCCCCCGGGGCCACTGAAGCTTTCTTT,TRBJ1-1,.,.,TRBV6-2/TRBV6-3
CASSHGQPGSWDEQFF,TGTGCCAGCAGCCACGGACAGCCCGGGAGCTGGGATGAGCAGTTCTTC,TRBJ2-1,.,.,TRBV3-1
CASRGLADQETQYF,TGTGCCAGCAGGGGGCTAGCGGACCAAGAGACCCAGTACTTC,TRBJ2-5,once,TRBD2,TRBV12-3/TRBV12-4
CASSPEGSSGNTIYF,TGTGCCAGCAGCCCAGAGGGGTCATCTGGAAACACCATATATTTT,TRBJ1-3,.,.,TRBV7-9
CASSLQGSEQFF,TGTGCCAGCAGCTTACAGGGAAGTGAGCAGTTCTTC,TRBJ2-1,.,.,TRBV7-6
CASSEMAGNEQYF,TGTGCCAGCAGTGAAATGGCAGGTAACGAGCAGTACTTC,TRBJ2-7,.,.,TRBV2
CASSPGTSGTGNEQFF,TGTGCCAGCAGCCCTGGGACTAGCGGGACGGGCAATGAGCAGTTCTTC,TRBJ2-1,.,TRBD2,TRBV7-9
CASSLEVGHRGQPQHF,TGTGCCAGCAGCTTAGAGGTAGGCCACCGAGGCCAGCCCCAGCATTTT,TRBJ1-5,.,.,TRBV7-9
CASSPTTGPHGYGYTF,TGTGCCAGCAGCCCTACGACAGGCCCCCATGGCTATGGCTACACCTTC,TRBJ1-2,.,.,TRBV7-6
CASSHDYGYTF,TGTGCCAGCAGTCACGACTATGGCTACACCTTC,TRBJ1-2,.,.,TRBV2
CASSLMDYEQFF,TGTGCCAGCAGCTTGATGGACTATGAGCAGTTCTTC,TRBJ2-1,once,.,TRBV5-6
CASSRPRLVDEQFF,TGTGCCAGCAGCCGTCCTAGACTAGTTGATGAGCAGTTCTTC,TRBJ2-1,once,.,TRBV7-2
CASSQAHRGYEQYF,TGCGCCAGCAGCCAAGCACACAGGGGTTACGAGCAGTACTTC,TRBJ2-7,.,TRBD1,TRBV4-3
CASSAGLAPNEAFF,TGTGCCAGCTCCGCAGGGTTGGCACCTAATGAAGCTTTCTTT,TRBJ1-1,.,.,TRBV2
CASSQAGYSTDTQYF,TGTGCCAGCAGCCAAGCGGGATATAGCACAGATACGCAGTATTTT,TRBJ2-3,once,.,TRBV4-2
CASSPGQGRDIQYF,TGTGCCAGCAGCCCTGGACAGGGGCGTGACATTCAGTACTTC,TRBJ2-4,.,TRBD1,TRBV5-4